Described below is a single T cell receptor (beta chain) sequence and its context. These data belong to a study of T cells in Graves' hyperthyroidism and ophthalmopathy. Orbital computed tomography and thyroid ultrasound, together with serum TRAb and thyroxine and clinical symptoms, were used for diagnoses. Fresh peripheral blood, around 9.3 ml, was the source of the PBMCs. Amplified TCR beta CDR3 regions came from RNA transcripts. With the HTBI primer set, the TCR CDR3 went through a first round of RT-PCR. TCRdb used MiXCR to reprocess the multiplex PCR reads, holding one entry per CDR3 protein. The data show some 600,000 distinct CDR3 sequences, about 15% seen once. Germline CDR1 reads MNHEY; CDR2 reads SVGEGT. The CDR3 extends over 13 amino acids. V gave up 6 bases and J gave up 4 bases, with 10 bases separating them.

The chain carries TRBV6-2 or TRBV6-3 and TRBJ2-4; D possibly corresponds to TRBD1 (6 bases). The TCR was taken from a woman aged 25 to 39 with Graves' hyperthyroidism that later progressed to Graves' ophthalmopathy. The sequencing input was blood. CDR3 in DNA: TGTGCCAGCAGGACAGGTTCGAAAAACATTCAGTACTTC. Its translation: CASRTGSKNIQYF.